A single T cell receptor (beta chain) is shown here with its context. There is no known antigen for this receptor. Base qualities are not at hand, and no much larger clone is one base apart. Using the deep immunoSEQ assay, multiplex PCR amplified TCR CDR3 regions from genomic DNA. For each cell subset, the extracted genomic DNA was distributed evenly across all wells of several immunoSEQ 96-well plates, and each plate served as one replicate. For sorted subsets, about 220 ng of genomic DNA, equivalent to 25,000 to 35,000 T cell genomes, went into each replicate PCR. Purified libraries were quantified with a Qubit 3.0 fluorometer, sized on a Bioanalyzer 2100, and re-quantified with the KAPA Library Quantification kit. Every immunoSEQ 96-well plate was sequenced on a dedicated single-read 150-cycle Illumina NextSeq 550 flow cell. As for the authors' bioinformatics: Because the immunoSEQ output held only junctional sequences and lacked quality scores, the filtering could not match the filtering applied to full-length reads. To assign V/J genes and CDR3, sequences were annotated against IMGT germline references using PyIR, a Python wrapper for IgBLAST v1.9. Any read was removed if the V/J assignment was weak (E-value above 1e-6), the CDR3 was missing, or the read contained stop codons, out-of-frame junctions, or ambiguous translated residues. V3J clonotypes were defined as sequences sharing the same inferred V gene, J gene, and CDR3 amino acid sequence. The percentage overlap between two repertoires was calculated by dividing the number of shared unique clonotypes by the size of the smaller repertoire. Richness of each repertoire was evaluated using RTK rarefaction, the Chao1 estimator, and Recon v2.1 estimates of unobserved clonotypes. Generation probabilities for all TCRbeta clonotypes obtained by the gDNA method from a few donors were computed using OLGA. TCRdb took this table from immuneACCESS and kept in-frame rearrangements with V and J called. Such tables lack part of the clones; where checked against another copy, unresolved V genes explain under half of the gap, and the rest is unexplained. The D gene and trimming were derived from the DNA, and the V and J assignments and clone size from that table. The sample includes some 2,000,000 clones, with 85% to 95% observed a single time. The top ten constitute 0.1% to 0.15% of the sample.

The donors were healthy, HIV-negative adults with no recently reported acute infections or vaccinations. Only Caucasian adults living in Nashville, Tennessee, USA were represented among the donors. Magnetic negative selection was used to enrich CD4+ T cells, after which naive cells were positively selected on CD45RA and the negative fraction became the memory subset. Blood was collected by leukapheresis, and PBMCs were isolated by Ficoll-Histopaque density gradient centrifugation and then cryopreserved in liquid nitrogen vapor phase. Analytical flow cytometry was used to check the purity and quantity of each magnetically sorted T cell population. From each sorted fraction, genomic DNA was isolated and quantified by UV absorbance on a Nanodrop 2000c. The data were taken from a study of shared clonotypes between healthy human individuals (dated by TCRdb to about 2020). Background for the entire study: The cohort included a few men and a couple of women between 18 and 49 years of age. For each donor, three plates each were used for CD4 naive and CD4 memory, two plates were used for CD8 naive, and one plate was used for CD8 memory. Blood TCR repertoires of four to six healthy adults were deeply sequenced to estimate repertoire size and the extent of clonotype sharing between individuals. Libraries were prepared and TCR repertoires were sequenced by different laboratories using diverse techniques, in order to increase sequencing depth and limit assay-specific biases. Per donor, leukapheresis produced somewhere between about 0.94 and 9.5 billion PBMCs. General study outcomes and caveats: Sampling was restricted to blood, and TCR repertoires in tissues likely differ from the TCR repertoires found in blood. Rarefaction of sorted-subset datasets indicated incomplete sequencing despite the large sequencing depth. Because the study included only a small number of donors, the genetic and exposure-history diversity represented was limited. Naive subsets generally had larger estimated clonotype richness than memory subsets did. Compared with non-shared clonotypes, the clonotypes found in all four sorted-subset donors had higher generation probabilities. Pairwise subsampling indicated that sequencing depth was expected to affect the degree of clonotype sharing among donors. Approximately 5% of naive CD4, 3.5% of naive CD8, approximately 2.2% of memory CD4, and approximately 0.39% of memory CD8 clonotypes were shared across several donors.

CDR1 GTSNPN and CDR2 SVGIG are derived from the germline V gene (reference sequence). V and J lose 3 bases and 2 bases, and a span of 11 bases separates them. Counted from cysteine to phenylalanine, this CDR3 has 14 amino acids. The DNA shown is the 42-base CDR3, in frame from base 1. The chain uses TRBV30 and TRBJ1-3, with the D gene not confidently named. The source material was naive CD4+ T cells sorted from blood. The cell subset or site label, as the study defines it: CD45RA+ positively selected. This receptor was identified in a man between 18 and 35 years old in good health. The CDR3 here reads CAWSEGGTGNTIYF. The DNA reads as follows: TGTGCCTGGAGCGAGGGAGGGACTGGAAACACCATATATTTT.